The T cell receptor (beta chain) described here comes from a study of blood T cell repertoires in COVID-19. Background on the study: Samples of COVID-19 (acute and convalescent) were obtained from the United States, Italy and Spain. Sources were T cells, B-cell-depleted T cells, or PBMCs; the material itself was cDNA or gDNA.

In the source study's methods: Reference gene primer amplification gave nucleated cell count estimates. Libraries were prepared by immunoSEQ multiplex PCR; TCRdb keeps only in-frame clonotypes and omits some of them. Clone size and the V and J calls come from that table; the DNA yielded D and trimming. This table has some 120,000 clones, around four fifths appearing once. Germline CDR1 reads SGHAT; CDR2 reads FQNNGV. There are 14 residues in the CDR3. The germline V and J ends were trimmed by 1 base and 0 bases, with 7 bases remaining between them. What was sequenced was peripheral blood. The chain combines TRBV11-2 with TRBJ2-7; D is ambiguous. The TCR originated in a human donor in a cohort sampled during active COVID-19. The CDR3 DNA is TGTGCCAGCAGCTTAGTTTCTTTCTCCTACGAGCAGTACTTC. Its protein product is CASSLVSFSYEQYF.